This T cell receptor (beta chain) stems from a study of cytomegalovirus exposure and HLA in healthy donors. Study information: Samples from HLA-typed donors yielded 65 million to 85 million unique TCRs in an early data release.

Notes on the study in general: Later analysis identified several of the most significant clusters that appeared linked to common viral pathogens. Cytomegalovirus status, reportedly, was diagnosed with high specificity and sensitivity by the classifier.

The J segment lost 7 bases and the V segment lost 0 bases, leaving 11 bases of the junction unmatched. The CDR3 is made up of 17 amino acids. Germline V gene sequence: CDR1 KGHSH, CDR2 LQKENI. Notes on this clone: Its antigen is not known.

The primer mix had 60 Vbeta and 13 Jbeta primers. Measured with immunoSEQ multiplex PCR; TCRdb has only the in-frame clones, and not every one. The sample includes 80,000 to 130,000 clones, more than 65% of them seen just once. The sequence derives from a woman aged 18-29 years in good health and CMV-seropositive. The sequencing sample was made of PBMCs. The chain recombines TRBV18 with TRBJ2-7; TRBD2 matches at 11 bases. CDR3 loop: CASSPPLAGDPNGEQYF. The CDR3 DNA follows: TGTGCCAGCTCACCACCACTAGCGGGAGATCCTAATGGAGAGCAGTACTTC.